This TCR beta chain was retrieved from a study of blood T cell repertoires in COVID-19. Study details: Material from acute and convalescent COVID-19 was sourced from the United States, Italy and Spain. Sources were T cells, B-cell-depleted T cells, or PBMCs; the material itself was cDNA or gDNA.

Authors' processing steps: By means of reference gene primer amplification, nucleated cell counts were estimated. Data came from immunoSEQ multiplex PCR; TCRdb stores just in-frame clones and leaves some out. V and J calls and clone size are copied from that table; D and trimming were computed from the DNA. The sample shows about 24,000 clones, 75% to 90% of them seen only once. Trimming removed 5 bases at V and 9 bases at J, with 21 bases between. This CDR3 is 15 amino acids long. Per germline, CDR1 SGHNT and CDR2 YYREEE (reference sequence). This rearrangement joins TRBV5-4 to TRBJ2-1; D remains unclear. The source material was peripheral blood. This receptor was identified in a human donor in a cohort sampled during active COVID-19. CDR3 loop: CASRTPNLMASEQFF. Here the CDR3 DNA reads TGTGCCAGCAGGACCCCAAATTTGATGGCTAGTGAGCAGTTCTTC.